This TCR beta chain is from a study of T cell changes during pregnancy in multiple sclerosis (dated by TCRdb to about 2019). About the study as a whole: The study looked at changes in the T cell repertoire across pregnancy in women with multiple sclerosis.

About this clone: The antigen this receptor binds is unknown. One base away there is no much larger clone; base qualities are not given.

To prepare the library, the immunoSEQ multiplex PCR assay was applied. TCRdb re-hosts the immuneACCESS table, in-frame sequences only. Its copies lack some clones; in the studies checked, an unresolved V gene accounts for under half of them, and the cause for the rest is not known. Present in this sample are about 47,000 clones, around 90% of which were seen just once. Roughly 2% of the sample goes to the ten largest clones. According to the germline V gene, CDR1 reads SGHRS and CDR2 reads YFSETQ. The trim is 3 bases for V and 7 bases for J, with a gap of 16 bases between the germline ends. The CDR3 contains 14 residues, cysteine and phenylalanine counted. Only CDR3 DNA remains: 42 bases, in frame from the first base.

Sequenced material: peripheral blood, taken in the first trimester of pregnancy. The chain is made from TRBV5-1 and TRBJ2-5; 5 matching bases give a weak D call of TRBD2. This clonotype was obtained from a female donor with multiple sclerosis, enrolled in a pregnancy study. The nucleotides are TGCGCCAGCAGCTCAGACGGAGCGGCGCGGACCCAGTACTTC. It specifies CASSSDGAARTQYF.